A single sample is the source of the 13 T cell receptor beta chains below, sequenced in a study of control samples from healthy donors and cancer patients. TCRdb's table, derived via immunoSEQ multiplex PCR, lists solely in-frame clones and lacks some. The sample has tens of thousands of clones, 70% to 90% seen once. Material for sequencing was PBMCs. The receptors shown here come from an older woman with lung cancer.

The CDR3: CASSDRQGGGYTF. The CDR3, as DNA: TGCGCCAGCAGTGATCGGCAGGGTGGCGGCTACACCTTC. The V and J genes are TRBV10-1 and TRBJ1-2; D possibly corresponds to TRBD1 (5 bases). CDR3 length equals 13 residues. The germline V gene has CDR1 WNHNN and CDR2 SYGVQD (reference sequence). The V and J ends lost 3 bases and 8 bases respectively, with 13 bases between them.

This chain links TRBV15 with TRBJ1-1; TRBD1 aligns across 7 bases. J was trimmed by 0 bases and V by 0 bases; bases with no gene match: 4. The CDR3 contains 16 residues. CDR1 is LNHNV, CDR2 YYDKDF, per germline (reference sequence). The CDR3 bases are TGTGCCACCAGCAGAGATAGGACAGGTTTGAACACTGAAGCTTTCTTT. It yields the protein CATSRDRTGLNTEAFF.

The rearrangement uses TRBV7-6 and TRBJ1-4; the match to TRBD1 covers 7 bases. Germline V gives CDR1 SGHVS, CDR2 FNYEAQ. CDR3 length: 16 residues. The ends lost 2 bases at V and 7 bases at J; junction bases unmatched: 10. The CDR3 loop reads CASSLNFGGGPEKLFF. The DNA of the CDR3 is TGTGCCAGCAGCTTAAATTTCGGAGGGGGCCCTGAAAAACTGTTTTTT. Full variable domain (rest looked up from reference TRBV7-6 and TRBJ1-4): GAGVSQSPRYKVTKRGQDVALRCDPISGHVSLYWYRQALGQGPEFLTYFNYEAQQDKSGLPNDRFSAERPEGSISTLTIQRTEQRDSAMYRCASSLNFGGGPEKLFFGSGTQLSVL.

CDR3 loop: CASSSPSGGNTEAFF. The CDR3 DNA reads TGTGCCAGCAGCTCCCCATCCGGCGGGAACACTGAAGCTTTCTTT. This chain connects TRBV7-9 to TRBJ1-1; no firm D call. The CDR3 runs to 15 residues. Germline CDR1 and CDR2: SEHNR and FQNEAQ (reference sequence). V shed 4 bases and J shed 1 base, with 13 bases lying between them.

The rearrangement uses TRBV6-1 and TRBJ2-5; 8 bases match TRBD1. After removal of 2 bases from V and 5 bases from J, the junction contained 10 bases not matched to a gene. CDR3 length: 16 amino acids. The germline CDR1 and CDR2 sequences are MNHNS and SASEGT. CDR3: CASSETWTGSRETQYF. CDR3 sequence (DNA): TGTGCCAGCAGTGAAACTTGGACAGGGTCGAGGGAGACCCAGTACTTC.

This chain uses TRBV5-1 with TRBJ2-7; TRBD1 matches at 10 bases. The ends lost 2 bases at V and 0 bases at J; junction bases unmatched: 5. This CDR3 is built from 16 residues. Germline V CDR1 and CDR2: SGHRS, YFSETQ. The chain's CDR3 is CASSFFGTGVSYEQYF. Here the CDR3 DNA reads TGCGCCAGCAGCTTCTTCGGGACAGGGGTCTCCTACGAGCAGTACTTC.

The chain combines TRBV18 with TRBJ1-4; D is perhaps TRBD1 (6 bases). Germline CDR1 KGHSH, CDR2 LQKENI. This CDR3 is built from 12 residues. V was trimmed by 2 bases and J by 14 bases, leaving 12 bases between them. CDR3 in amino acids: CASSPTGGLLFF. In DNA, the CDR3 is TGTGCCAGCTCACCAACGGGGGGGCTTCTGTTTTTT.

The genes are TRBV6-6 and TRBJ2-3; 9 nucleotides agree with TRBD1. The ends lost 5 bases at V and 0 bases at J; junction bases unmatched: 6. The CDR3 consists of 16 residues. Germline V gene sequence: CDR1 MNHNY, CDR2 SVGAGI (reference sequence). This CDR3 is CASSRLGTGSTDTQYF. The CDR3, as DNA: TGTGCCAGCAGTCGACTCGGGACAGGGAGCACAGATACGCAGTATTTT.

This clone was counted a single time. This chain connects TRBV6-5 to TRBJ1-4; D is undetermined. CDR3 length equals 16 residues. Germline CDR1 MNHEY, CDR2 SVGAGI. Trimming shortened V by 0 bases and J by 0 bases, and 8 bases separated the two germline ends. CDR3 sequence (DNA): TGTGCCAGCAGTTACTCTTCCCCTTCAACTAATGAAAAACTGTTTTTT. Translation gives CASSYSSPSTNEKLFF.

This clone was recorded once. The chain has TRBV11-2 and TRBJ2-7; D is possibly TRBD2 (5 bases). The V gene's germline CDR1 is SGHAT and CDR2 FQNNGV. The CDR3 has 13 residues. Trimming took off 0 bases at V and 5 bases at J, with 8 bases between the two ends. CDR3 bases: TGTGCCAGCAGCTTAGATTGGAGGAACGAGCAGTACTTC. This translates into CASSLDWRNEQYF.

V and J are TRBV3-1 (or the pseudogene TRBV3-2) and TRBJ2-5; D gene uncertain. This CDR3 has 15 amino acids. Trimming shortened V by 1 base and J by 7 bases, and 16 bases separated the two germline ends. Germline V gene data show CDR1 as LGHDT and CDR2 as YNNKEL (reference sequence). This chain's CDR3 is CASSQGSGPLGTQYF. For the CDR3, the DNA is TGTGCCAGCAGCCAAGGGTCAGGACCTCTGGGGACCCAGTACTTC.

Only one count was recorded for this clone. V is TRBV7-9 and J is TRBJ1-4, with D perhaps matching TRBD1 (5 bases). V was shortened by 4 bases and J by 0 bases, with 12 bases between the two germline ends. Germline CDR1 reads SEHNR; CDR2 reads FQNEAQ (reference sequence). The CDR3 has 16 amino acids. In DNA, the CDR3 is TGTGCCAGCAGCTCTACAGGCCCGGCAACTAATGAAAAACTGTTTTTT. It codes for CASSSTGPATNEKLFF. The complete variable domain, with remaining parts taken from reference TRBV7-9 and TRBJ1-4, reads DTGVSQNPRHKITKRGQNVTFRCDPISEHNRLYWYRQTLGQGPEFLTYFQNEAQLEKSRLLSDRFSAERPKGSFSTLEIQRTEQGDSAMYLCASSSTGPATNEKLFFGSGTQLSVL.

The chain couples TRBV12-3 or TRBV12-4 to TRBJ1-2; D unresolved. The CDR3 is made up of 13 amino acids. V was cut by 5 bases and J by 8 bases, with 15 bases left in between. The CDR3 nucleotides are TGTGCCAGCAGTCCCGACGGGAGTCGCGGCTACACCTTC. Encoded protein: CASSPDGSRGYTF.